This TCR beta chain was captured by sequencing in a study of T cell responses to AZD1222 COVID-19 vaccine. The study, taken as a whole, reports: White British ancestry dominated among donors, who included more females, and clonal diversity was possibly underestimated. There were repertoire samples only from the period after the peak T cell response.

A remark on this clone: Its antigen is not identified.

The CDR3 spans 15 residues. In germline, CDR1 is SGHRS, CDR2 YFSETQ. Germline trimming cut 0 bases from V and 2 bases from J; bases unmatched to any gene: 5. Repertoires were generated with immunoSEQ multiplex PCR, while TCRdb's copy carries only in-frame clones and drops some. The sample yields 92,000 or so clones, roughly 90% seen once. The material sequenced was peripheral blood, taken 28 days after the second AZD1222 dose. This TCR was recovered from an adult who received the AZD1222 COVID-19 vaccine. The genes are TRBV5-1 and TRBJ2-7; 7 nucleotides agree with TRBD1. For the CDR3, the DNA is TGCGCCAGCAGCTTGGTGGGGACAGATGCCTACGAGCAGTACTTC. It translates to CASSLVGTDAYEQYF.